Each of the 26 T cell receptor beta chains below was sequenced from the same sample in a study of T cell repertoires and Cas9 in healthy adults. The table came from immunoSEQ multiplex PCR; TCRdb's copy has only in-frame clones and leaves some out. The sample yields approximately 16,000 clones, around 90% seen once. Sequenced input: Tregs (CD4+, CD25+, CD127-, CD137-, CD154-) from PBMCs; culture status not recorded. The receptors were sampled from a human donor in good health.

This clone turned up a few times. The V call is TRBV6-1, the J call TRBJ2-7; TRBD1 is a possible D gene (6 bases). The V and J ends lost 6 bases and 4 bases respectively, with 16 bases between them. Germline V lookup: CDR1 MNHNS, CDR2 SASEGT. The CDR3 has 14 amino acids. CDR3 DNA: TGTGCCAGCAGCTACAGGGTATCGGGATACGAGCAGTACTTC. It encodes CASSYRVSGYEQYF.

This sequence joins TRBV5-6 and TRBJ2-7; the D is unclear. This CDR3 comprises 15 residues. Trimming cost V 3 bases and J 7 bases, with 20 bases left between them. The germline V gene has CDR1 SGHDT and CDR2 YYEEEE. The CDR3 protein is CASSSWSEGTREQYF. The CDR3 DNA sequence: TGTGCCAGCAGCTCCTGGTCAGAAGGTACGCGGGAGCAGTACTTC.

CDR3 sequence: CASSQTDKGRWPQHF. The CDR3 DNA reads TGCGCCAGCAGCCAAACCGACAAGGGTCGGTGGCCCCAGCATTTT. This rearrangement joins TRBV4-1 to TRBJ1-5; D is unclear. The CDR3 runs to 15 residues. Trimming cost V 2 bases and J 9 bases, with 17 bases left between them. Germline V gene data show CDR1 as MGHRA and CDR2 as YSYEKL.

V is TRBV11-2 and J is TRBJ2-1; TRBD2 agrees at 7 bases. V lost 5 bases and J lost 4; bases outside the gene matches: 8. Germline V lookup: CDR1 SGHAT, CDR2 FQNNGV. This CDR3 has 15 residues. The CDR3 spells CASSPQRGTYNEQFF. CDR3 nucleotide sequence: TGTGCCAGCAGCCCACAGCGGGGTACTTACAATGAGCAGTTCTTC.

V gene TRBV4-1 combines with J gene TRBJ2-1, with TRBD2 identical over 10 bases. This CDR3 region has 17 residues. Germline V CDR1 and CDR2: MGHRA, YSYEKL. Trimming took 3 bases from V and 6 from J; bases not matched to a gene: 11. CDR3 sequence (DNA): TGCGCCAGCAGCCATCCCAGGGGGACTAGCGATCTCAATGAGCAGTTCTTC. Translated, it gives CASSHPRGTSDLNEQFF.

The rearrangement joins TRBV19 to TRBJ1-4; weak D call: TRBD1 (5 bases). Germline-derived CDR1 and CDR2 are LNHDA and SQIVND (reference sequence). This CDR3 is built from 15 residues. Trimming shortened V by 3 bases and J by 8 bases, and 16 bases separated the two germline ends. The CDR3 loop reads CASSIRPGGEEKLFF. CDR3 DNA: TGTGCCAGTAGTATCCGGCCGGGGGGTGAGGAAAAACTGTTTTTT.

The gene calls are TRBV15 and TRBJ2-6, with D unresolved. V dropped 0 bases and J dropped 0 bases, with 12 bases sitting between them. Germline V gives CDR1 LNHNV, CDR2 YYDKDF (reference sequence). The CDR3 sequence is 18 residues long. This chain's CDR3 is CATSRDYGTRSGANVLTF. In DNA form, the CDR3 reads TGTGCCACCAGCAGAGATTACGGAACGCGCTCTGGGGCCAACGTCCTGACTTTC.

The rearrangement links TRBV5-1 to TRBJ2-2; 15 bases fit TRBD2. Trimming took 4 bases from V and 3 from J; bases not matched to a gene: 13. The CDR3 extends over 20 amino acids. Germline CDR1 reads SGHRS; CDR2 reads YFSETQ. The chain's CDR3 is CASSPRTGLAGGPHTGELFF. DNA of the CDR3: TGCGCCAGCAGCCCCCGGACTGGACTAGCGGGGGGGCCTCACACCGGGGAGCTGTTTTTT.

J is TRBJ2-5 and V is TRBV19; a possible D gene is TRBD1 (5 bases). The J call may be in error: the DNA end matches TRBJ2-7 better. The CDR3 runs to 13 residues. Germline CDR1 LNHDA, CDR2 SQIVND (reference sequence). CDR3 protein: CASSKGSSYEQYF. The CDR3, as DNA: TGTGCCAGTAGTAAGGGGTCCTCCTACGAGCAGTACTTC.

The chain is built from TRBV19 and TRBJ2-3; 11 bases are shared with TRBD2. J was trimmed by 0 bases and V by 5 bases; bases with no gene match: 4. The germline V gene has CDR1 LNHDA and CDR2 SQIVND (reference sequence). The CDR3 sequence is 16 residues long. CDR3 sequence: CASSEASGGSTDTQYF. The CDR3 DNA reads TGTGCCAGTAGTGAGGCTAGCGGGGGGAGCACAGATACGCAGTATTTT.

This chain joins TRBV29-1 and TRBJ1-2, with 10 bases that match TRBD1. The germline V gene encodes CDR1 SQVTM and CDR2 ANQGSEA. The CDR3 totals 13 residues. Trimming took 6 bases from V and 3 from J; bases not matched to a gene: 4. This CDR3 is CSVGQGRDYGYTF. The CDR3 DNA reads TGCAGCGTGGGACAGGGGCGTGACTATGGCTACACCTTC.

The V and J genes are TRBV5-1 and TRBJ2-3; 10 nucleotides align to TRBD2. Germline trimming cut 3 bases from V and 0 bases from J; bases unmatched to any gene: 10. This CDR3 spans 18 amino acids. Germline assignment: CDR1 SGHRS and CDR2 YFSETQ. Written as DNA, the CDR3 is TGCGCCAGCAGCTCGCGTCTCAGCGGGGGGGCTAGCACAGATACGCAGTATTTT. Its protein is CASSSRLSGGASTDTQYF.

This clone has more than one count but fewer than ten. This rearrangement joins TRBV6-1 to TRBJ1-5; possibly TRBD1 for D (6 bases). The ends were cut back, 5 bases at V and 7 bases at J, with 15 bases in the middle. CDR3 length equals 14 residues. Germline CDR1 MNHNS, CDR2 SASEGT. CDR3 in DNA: TGTGCCAGCAGTAAACAGGGACCTTGGCAGCCCCAGCATTTT. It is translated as CASSKQGPWQPQHF.

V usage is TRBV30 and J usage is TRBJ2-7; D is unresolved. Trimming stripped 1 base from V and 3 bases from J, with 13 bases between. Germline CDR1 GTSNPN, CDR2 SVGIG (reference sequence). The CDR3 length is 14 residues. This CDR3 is CAWSAPGRNYEQYF. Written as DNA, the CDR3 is TGTGCCTGGAGTGCCCCCGGACGGAACTACGAGCAGTACTTC.

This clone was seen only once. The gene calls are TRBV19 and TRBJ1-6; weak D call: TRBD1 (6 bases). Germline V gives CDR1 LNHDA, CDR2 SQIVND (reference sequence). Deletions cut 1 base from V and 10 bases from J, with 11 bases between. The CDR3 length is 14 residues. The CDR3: CASSIGTAGSPLHF. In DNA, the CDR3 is TGTGCCAGTAGTATAGGGACAGCGGGGTCACCCCTCCACTTT.

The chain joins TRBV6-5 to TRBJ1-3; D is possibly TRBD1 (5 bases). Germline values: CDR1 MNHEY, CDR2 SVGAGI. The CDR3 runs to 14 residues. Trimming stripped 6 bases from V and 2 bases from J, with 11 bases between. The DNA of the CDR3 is TGTGCCAGCAGGGGAGTGGGGGCTGGAAACACCATATATTTT. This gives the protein CASRGVGAGNTIYF.

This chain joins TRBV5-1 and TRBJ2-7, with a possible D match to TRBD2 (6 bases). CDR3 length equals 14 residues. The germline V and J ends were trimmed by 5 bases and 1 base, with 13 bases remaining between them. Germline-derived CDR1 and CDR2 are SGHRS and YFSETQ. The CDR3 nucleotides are TGCGCCAGCAGGGAGGGAGTGAAATCCTACGAGCAGTACTTC. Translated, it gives CASREGVKSYEQYF.

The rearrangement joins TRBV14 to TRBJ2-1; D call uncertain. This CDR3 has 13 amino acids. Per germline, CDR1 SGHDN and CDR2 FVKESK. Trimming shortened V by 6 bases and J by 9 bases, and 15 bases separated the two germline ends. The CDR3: CASSPFDGFEQFF. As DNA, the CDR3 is TGTGCCAGCAGTCCCTTTGACGGGTTTGAGCAGTTCTTC.

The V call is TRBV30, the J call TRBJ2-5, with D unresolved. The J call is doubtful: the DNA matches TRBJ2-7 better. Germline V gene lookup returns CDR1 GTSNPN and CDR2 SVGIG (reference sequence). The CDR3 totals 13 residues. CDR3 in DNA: TGTGCCTGGAGTCCAAACCCCCTCTACGAGCAGTACTTC. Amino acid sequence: CAWSPNPLYEQYF.

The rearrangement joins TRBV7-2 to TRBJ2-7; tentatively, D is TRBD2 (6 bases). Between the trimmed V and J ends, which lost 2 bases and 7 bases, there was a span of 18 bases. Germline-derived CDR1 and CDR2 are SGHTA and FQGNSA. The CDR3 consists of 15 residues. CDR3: CASSLRRDSGFEQYF. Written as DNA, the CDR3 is TGTGCCAGCAGCTTACGGCGGGACTCTGGATTTGAGCAGTACTTC.

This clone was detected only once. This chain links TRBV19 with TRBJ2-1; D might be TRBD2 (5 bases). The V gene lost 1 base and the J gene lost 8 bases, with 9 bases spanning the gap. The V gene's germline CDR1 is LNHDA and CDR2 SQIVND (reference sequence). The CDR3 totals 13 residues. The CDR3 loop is CASSIGLAHEQFF. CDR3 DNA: TGTGCCAGTAGTATAGGGCTAGCCCATGAGCAGTTCTTC.

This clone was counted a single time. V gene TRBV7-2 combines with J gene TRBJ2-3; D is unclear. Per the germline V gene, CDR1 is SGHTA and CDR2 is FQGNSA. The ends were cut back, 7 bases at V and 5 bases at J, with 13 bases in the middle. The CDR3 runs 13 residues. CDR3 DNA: TGTGCCAGCACCGTCGGGTCGGGAGATACGCAGTATTTT. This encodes CASTVGSGDTQYF. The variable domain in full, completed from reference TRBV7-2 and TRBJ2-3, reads GAGVSQSPSNKVTEKGKDVELRCDPISGHTALYWYRQSLGQGLEFLIYFQGNSAPDKSGLPSDRFSAERTGGSVSTLTIQRTQQEDSAVYLCASTVGSGDTQYFGPGTRLTVL.

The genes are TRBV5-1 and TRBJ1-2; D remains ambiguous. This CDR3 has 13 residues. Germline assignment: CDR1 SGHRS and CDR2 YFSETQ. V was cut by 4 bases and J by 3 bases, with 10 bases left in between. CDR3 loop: CASSQNGDYGYTF. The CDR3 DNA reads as TGCGCCAGCAGCCAAAACGGGGACTATGGCTACACCTTC.

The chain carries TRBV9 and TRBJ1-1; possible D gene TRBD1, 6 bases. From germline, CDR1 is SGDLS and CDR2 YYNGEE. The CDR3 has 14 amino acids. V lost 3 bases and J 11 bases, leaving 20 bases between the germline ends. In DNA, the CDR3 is TGTGCCAGCAGCGCATACCGGGAGTACAGGGTCGCTTTCTTT. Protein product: CASSAYREYRVAFF.

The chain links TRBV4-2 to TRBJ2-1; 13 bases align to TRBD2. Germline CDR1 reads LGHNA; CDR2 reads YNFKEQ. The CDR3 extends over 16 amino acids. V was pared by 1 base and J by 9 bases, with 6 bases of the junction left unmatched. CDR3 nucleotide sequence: TGTGCCAGCAGCCAAGCCGGACTAGCGGGGGAGGGTGAGCAGTTCTTC. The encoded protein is CASSQAGLAGEGEQFF.

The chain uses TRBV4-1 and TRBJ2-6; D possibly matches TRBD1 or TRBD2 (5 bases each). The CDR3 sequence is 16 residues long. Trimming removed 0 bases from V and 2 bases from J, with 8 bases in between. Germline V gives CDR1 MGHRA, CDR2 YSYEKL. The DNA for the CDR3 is TGCGCCAGCAGCCAAGATGTGGGGGCTGGGGCCAACGTCCTGACTTTC. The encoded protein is CASSQDVGAGANVLTF.